The present entry profiles one TCR beta chain with its context. The data were taken from a study of T cells in narcolepsy. Clones were read by immunoSEQ multiplex PCR, and TCRdb kept only the in-frame ones, dropping some. The sample includes tens of thousands of clones, just over 90% of them seen just once. The germline V gene encodes CDR1 SGHNT and CDR2 YENEEA. The V end lost 4 bases, the J end lost 9 bases, and 12 bases lay between the germline ends. The CDR3 covers 12 residues. Sequenced material: CD45RA- memory CD4+ T cells from PBMCs. This chain connects TRBV11-3 to TRBJ2-5; unclear D gene. This clonotype was obtained from a human donor with narcolepsy. In DNA form, the CDR3 reads TGTGCCAGCAGCTCGATCGAAAGTGCCCAGTACTTC. Translating gives CASSSIESAQYF.